The next 27 T cell receptor beta chains were all read from a single sample in a study of blood T cell repertoires in COVID-19. The protocol was immunoSEQ multiplex PCR, while the TCRdb copy is restricted to in-frame clones and leaves out a portion. In the table there are about 240,000 clones, over 75% of which are singletons. What was sequenced was peripheral blood. The receptors stem from a man between 25 and 39 years old who had recovered from COVID-19.

V usage is TRBV5-6 and J usage is TRBJ1-2, with 12 positions matching TRBD1. The ends lost 4 bases at V and 8 bases at J; junction bases unmatched: 9. Germline V gives CDR1 SGHDT, CDR2 YYEEEE. The CDR3 is made up of 15 amino acids. In DNA form, the CDR3 reads TGTGCCAGCAGCCCACGGGACAGGGGGCCTTTAGGCTACACCTTC. This encodes CASSPRDRGPLGYTF.

In the case of this clone: Other DNA sequences of this sample code for an identical CDR3. The rearrangement links TRBV7-9 to TRBJ2-5, with D unresolved. CDR3 size: 12 residues. CDR1 and CDR2 from the germline V gene are SEHNR and FQNEAQ (reference sequence). V dropped 2 bases and J dropped 4 bases, with 5 bases sitting between them. The CDR3 DNA follows: TGTGCCAGCAGCTTAATCGGAGAGACCCAGTACTTC. It encodes CASSLIGETQYF.

V usage is TRBV29-1 and J usage is TRBJ2-6; no clear D. Per the germline V gene, CDR1 is SQVTM and CDR2 is ANQGSEA. Trimming removed 3 bases at V and 2 bases at J, with 5 bases between. CDR3 size: 13 residues. For the CDR3, the DNA is TGCAGCGTTGACGTCGCTGGGGCCAACGTCCTGACTTTC. Amino acid sequence: CSVDVAGANVLTF.

The rearrangement links TRBV18 to TRBJ1-5; TRBD1 matches at 8 bases. With V trimmed by 5 bases and J by 7 bases, 10 bases remained unmatched. Germline V lookup: CDR1 KGHSH, CDR2 LQKENI. CDR3 length equals 15 residues. The CDR3 region is CASSKTQGAGQPQHF. CDR3 DNA sequence: TGTGCCAGCTCAAAAACTCAGGGGGCCGGGCAGCCCCAGCATTTT.

This clone has just one count. The J gene is TRBJ1-3, the V gene TRBV5-1, with 7 nucleotides matching TRBD1. The germline V gene encodes CDR1 SGHRS and CDR2 YFSETQ. The CDR3 totals 17 residues. The ends lost 4 bases at V and 3 bases at J; junction bases unmatched: 13. In DNA, the CDR3 is TGCGCCAGCAGCCCCGTTTATTCTACAGGGGTTGGAAACACCATATATTTT. Amino acids: CASSPVYSTGVGNTIYF.

The chain links TRBV5-4 to TRBJ1-1, with unresolved D. CDR3 length equals 12 residues. CDR1 is SGHNT, CDR2 YYREEE, per germline (reference sequence). Trimming pared 0 bases from V and 11 bases from J, leaving 11 bases between. The CDR3: CASSLDGRLAFF. CDR3 nucleotides: TGTGCCAGCAGCTTGGATGGCAGGTTGGCTTTCTTT.

V gene TRBV6-5 combines with J gene TRBJ2-5, with D perhaps TRBD2 (7 bases). V lost 11 bases to trimming and J lost 4 bases, with 14 bases between them. Germline V gene sequence: CDR1 MNHEY, CDR2 SVGAGI. The CDR3 spans 12 residues. Here the CDR3 DNA reads TGTGCCGGTGGGGGGGGCGTAGAGACCCAGTACTTC. Translating gives CAGGGGVETQYF.

This clone was detected a few times. The V and J genes are TRBV7-9 and TRBJ1-1; a possible D gene is TRBD1 (5 bases). CDR3 length equals 12 residues. Trimming took 8 bases from V and 4 from J, leaving 11 bases between them. In germline, CDR1 is SEHNR, CDR2 FQNEAQ (reference sequence). The CDR3 DNA follows: TGTGCCAGCTCTACCGGGGGCACTGAAGCTTTCTTT. Translated, it gives CASSTGGTEAFF.

This clone appeared a single time. The chain has TRBV28 and TRBJ2-3; possibly TRBD2 for D (6 bases). Trimming took 3 bases from V and 4 from J, leaving 14 bases between them. This CDR3 is 15 amino acids long. Germline V gene lookup returns CDR1 MDHEN and CDR2 SYDVKM. CDR3 sequence: CASSFPAGYADTQYF. Here the CDR3 DNA reads TGTGCCAGCAGTTTCCCGGCGGGGTATGCAGATACGCAGTATTTT.

This chain connects TRBV25-1 to TRBJ1-4, with a possible D match to TRBD1 (6 bases). This CDR3 contains 16 residues. Germline assignment: CDR1 MGHDK and CDR2 SYGVNS. Trimming pared 1 base from V and 8 bases from J, leaving 17 bases between. The CDR3 DNA sequence: TGTGCCAGCAGTGAATCTTATGCAGGGGTAGGCGAAAAACTGTTTTTT. This codes for CASSESYAGVGEKLFF.

This chain links TRBV11-1 with TRBJ1-1; D remains unclear. This CDR3 comprises 15 residues. CDR1 is SGHAT, CDR2 FQDESV, per germline (reference sequence). V lost 2 bases to trimming and J lost 0 bases, with 10 bases between them. The DNA for the CDR3 is TGTGCCAGCAGCTTATCCCTCTTATTGAACACTGAAGCTTTCTTT. Its translation: CASSLSLLLNTEAFF.

This sequence joins TRBV19 and TRBJ1-2, with TRBD1 matching 7 bases. The length of the CDR3 is 16 residues. The J segment lost 0 bases and the V segment lost 7 bases, leaving 11 bases of the junction unmatched. CDR1 LNHDA and CDR2 SQIVND come from the germline V gene (reference sequence). The CDR3 loop is CASTRGDPSANYGYTF. The CDR3, as DNA: TGTGCCAGTACCAGGGGGGACCCCTCGGCTAACTATGGCTACACCTTC.

This CDR3 reads CASRADRDTEAFF. The CDR3 DNA follows: TGTGCCAGCAGGGCTGACAGGGACACTGAAGCTTTCTTT. The rearrangement joins TRBV6-5 to TRBJ1-1; TRBD1 matches at 7 bases. The CDR3 has 13 amino acids. Germline V gives CDR1 MNHEY, CDR2 SVGAGI. With V trimmed by 6 bases and J by 3 bases, 4 bases remained unmatched.

This sequence joins TRBV3-1 (or the pseudogene TRBV3-2) and TRBJ1-3; D remains ambiguous. CDR1 is LGHDT, CDR2 YNNKEL, per germline (reference sequence). The V end lost 0 bases, the J end lost 0 bases, and 3 bases lay between the germline ends. The CDR3 has 14 residues. CDR3 protein: CASSQDISGNTIYF. The CDR3 nucleotides are TGTGCCAGCAGCCAAGACATCTCTGGAAACACCATATATTTT.

This rearrangement joins TRBV5-1 to TRBJ2-5, with 11 nucleotides matching TRBD1. This CDR3 comprises 14 residues. Germline CDR1 and CDR2: SGHRS and YFSETQ. The ends lost 7 bases at V and 7 bases at J; junction bases unmatched: 9. CDR3 in DNA: TGCGCCAGCGACCCTGGACAGGGGGCAGGGACCCAGTACTTC. Translated: CASDPGQGAGTQYF. Full variable domain (outside the CDR3, taken from reference TRBV5-1 and TRBJ2-5): KAGVTQTPRYLIKTRGQQVTLSCSPISGHRSVSWYQQTPGQGLQFLFEYFSETQRNKGNFPGRFSGRQFSNSRSEMNVSTLELGDSALYLCASDPGQGAGTQYFGPGTRLLVL.

The chain couples TRBV6-1 to TRBJ1-1, with 7 nucleotides matching TRBD1. Unmatched junction bases numbered 1, after V lost 2 bases and J lost 4 bases. This CDR3 is built from 13 residues. Germline V gene sequence: CDR1 MNHNS, CDR2 SASEGT. Here the CDR3 reads CASSERGRTEAFF. CDR3 in DNA: TGTGCCAGCAGTGAAAGGGGGCGCACTGAAGCTTTCTTT.

Only a few counts were recorded for this clone. The genes are TRBV28 and TRBJ1-6; D gene unclear. CDR1 is MDHEN, CDR2 SYDVKM, per germline. V lost 8 bases and J lost 4, with 21 bases in between. This CDR3 contains 17 residues. The CDR3 here is CASVTTNPQAYNSPLHF. The CDR3 nucleotides are TGTGCCAGCGTCACTACAAACCCTCAAGCTTATAATTCACCCCTCCACTTT.

The genes are TRBV4-1 and TRBJ1-2; D uncertain. Germline V gene lookup returns CDR1 MGHRA and CDR2 YSYEKL. V gave up 2 bases and J gave up 4 bases, with 11 bases separating them. The CDR3 sequence is 14 residues long. CDR3 DNA sequence: TGCGCCAGCAGCCAATTAGGAGGGTCCTATGGCTACACCTTC. As protein: CASSQLGGSYGYTF.

The V and J genes are TRBV13 and TRBJ1-4; D possibly corresponds to TRBD1 (6 bases). Per germline, CDR1 PRHDT and CDR2 FYEKMQ (reference sequence). This CDR3 has 12 amino acids. V was cut by 7 bases and J by 7 bases, with 10 bases left in between. CDR3 sequence: CASTQGSEKLFF. The CDR3 nucleotides are TGTGCCAGCACCCAGGGGAGTGAAAAACTGTTTTTT.

This chain connects TRBV6-6 to TRBJ2-3; TRBD1 might be the D (5 bases). Trimming pared 8 bases from V and 0 bases from J, leaving 12 bases between. There are 14 residues in the CDR3. Germline CDR1 reads MNHNY; CDR2 reads SVGAGI (reference sequence). Here the CDR3 reads CASLRTQSTDTQYF. The CDR3 region has the DNA TGTGCCAGCCTTAGGACACAGAGCACAGATACGCAGTATTTT.

This chain joins TRBV21-1 and TRBJ2-7; the DNA was not compared with TRBD2, the D call given in the table. TRBV21-1 is shown as a pseudogene. CDR3 length: 16 residues. This CDR3 reads CASSKARDRRPYEQYF. The CDR3 DNA follows: TGTGCCAGCAGCAAAGCTCGAGACCGGAGGCCCTACGAGCAGTACTTC.

This sequence joins TRBV7-9 and TRBJ2-3; D call uncertain. The CDR3 contains 11 residues. CDR1 is SEHNR, CDR2 FQNEAQ, per germline (reference sequence). The V end lost 7 bases, the J end lost 6 bases, and 8 bases lay between the germline ends. The CDR3 here is CASTFLDTQYF. CDR3 bases: TGTGCCAGCACTTTCCTGGATACGCAGTATTTT.

The chain couples TRBV28 to TRBJ1-5; D unclear. The germline CDR1 and CDR2 sequences are MDHEN and SYDVKM. The CDR3 is 17 residues long. With 6 bases removed from V and 0 bases from J, the gap between germline ends came to 18 bases. The CDR3 is CASSYRQPYYSNQPQHF. As DNA, the CDR3 is TGTGCCAGCAGCTACCGGCAACCGTACTATAGCAATCAGCCCCAGCATTTT.

This rearrangement joins TRBV7-9 to TRBJ1-1, with 7 nucleotides matching TRBD1. This CDR3 has 16 amino acids. V dropped 6 bases and J dropped 3; count of bases not matched to a gene: 13. Per germline, CDR1 SEHNR and CDR2 FQNEAQ (reference sequence). The CDR3 region has the DNA TGTGCCAGCAGACGACAGGGAGAGGGAAGGTACACTGAAGCTTTCTTT. Protein sequence: CASRRQGEGRYTEAFF.

The J gene is TRBJ2-7, the V gene TRBV6-5; TRBD1 matches at 7 bases. CDR3 length: 15 amino acids. V trimming: 5 bases; J trimming: 1 base; junction bases outside the gene matches: 8. Germline-derived CDR1 and CDR2 are MNHEY and SVGAGI. The CDR3 is CASSRDRDQSYEQYF. The CDR3 DNA reads TGTGCCAGCAGTCGTGACAGGGACCAATCCTACGAGCAGTACTTC.

As DNA, the CDR3 is TGCAGCGTTCGAAGGGGGCGAGATACGCAGTATTTT. It specifies CSVRRGRDTQYF. This chain uses TRBV29-1 with TRBJ2-3, with 7 bases fitting TRBD1. The V segment lost 5 bases and the J segment 5 bases; nucleotides outside the gene matches: 4. This CDR3 comprises 12 residues. Germline CDR1 is SQVTM and CDR2 is ANQGSEA.

The CDR3 DNA sequence: TGTGCCAGCAGCCCGTCGCGATCGTTGGGGGCCGGTTCACCCCTCCACTTT. Translation: CASSPSRSLGAGSPLHF. V is TRBV9 and J is TRBJ1-6; weak D call: TRBD1 (6 bases). This CDR3 comprises 17 residues. Looked up from germline, CDR1 is SGDLS and CDR2 is YYNGEE. V was cut by 4 bases and J by 9 bases, with 23 bases left in between.